This TCR beta chain was identified during a study of blood T cell repertoires in COVID-19. Whole-study context: Some COVID-19 samples were acute and others convalescent; all came from the United States, Italy and Spain.

This clone showed up just a few times. Germline V gene sequence: CDR1 LNHDA, CDR2 SQIVND (reference sequence). The V and J ends lost 5 bases and 4 bases, in that order; junction bases with no gene match: 13. The CDR3 is 17 residues long. In the authors' methods: From reference gene primer amplification, estimates of nucleated cell counts were derived. Assay used: immunoSEQ multiplex PCR; TCRdb lists only in-frame clones, some missing. V, J and clone size were drawn from that table, and D and trimming were deduced from the DNA. The data show 23,000 or so clones, around nine tenths seen once. The sequencing sample was made of peripheral blood. The V gene is TRBV19, the J gene TRBJ2-7; 11 nucleotides line up with TRBD1. This clonotype originated in a man aged 50-60 years with active COVID-19. The chain's CDR3 is CASSPSGTGGKTYEQYF. The CDR3 nucleotides read TGTGCCAGTAGTCCTTCCGGGACAGGGGGAAAAACGTACGAGCAGTACTTC.